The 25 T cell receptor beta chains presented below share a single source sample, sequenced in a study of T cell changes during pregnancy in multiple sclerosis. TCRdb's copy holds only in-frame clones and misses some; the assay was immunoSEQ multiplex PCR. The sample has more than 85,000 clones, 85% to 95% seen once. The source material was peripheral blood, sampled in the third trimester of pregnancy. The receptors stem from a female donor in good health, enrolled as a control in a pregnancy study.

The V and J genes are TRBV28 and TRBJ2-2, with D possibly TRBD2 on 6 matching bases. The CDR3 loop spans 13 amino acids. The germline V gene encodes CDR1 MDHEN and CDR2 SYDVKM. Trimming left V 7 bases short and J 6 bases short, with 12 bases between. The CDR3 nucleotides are TGTGCCAGCACCCCCGGGAGCCCCGGGGAGCTGTTTTTT. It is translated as CASTPGSPGELFF.

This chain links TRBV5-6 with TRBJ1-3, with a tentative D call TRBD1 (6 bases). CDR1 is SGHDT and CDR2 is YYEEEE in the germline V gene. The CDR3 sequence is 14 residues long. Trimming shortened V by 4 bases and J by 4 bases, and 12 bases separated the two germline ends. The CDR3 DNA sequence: TGTGCCAGCAGCACCCGACAGGCCGGAAACACCATATATTTT. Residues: CASSTRQAGNTIYF.

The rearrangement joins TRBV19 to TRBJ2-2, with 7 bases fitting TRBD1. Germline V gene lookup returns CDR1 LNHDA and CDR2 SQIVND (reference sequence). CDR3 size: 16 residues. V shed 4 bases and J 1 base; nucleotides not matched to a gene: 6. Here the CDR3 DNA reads TGTGCCAGTAGTAACACCGGACAGGAGAACACCGGGGAGCTGTTTTTT. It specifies CASSNTGQENTGELFF.

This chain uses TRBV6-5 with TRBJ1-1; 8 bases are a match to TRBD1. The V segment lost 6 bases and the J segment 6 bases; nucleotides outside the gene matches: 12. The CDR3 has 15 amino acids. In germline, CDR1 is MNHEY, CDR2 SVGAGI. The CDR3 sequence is CASRIGQGLTAEAFF. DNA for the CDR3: TGTGCCAGCAGAATCGGACAGGGCCTAACAGCTGAAGCTTTCTTT.

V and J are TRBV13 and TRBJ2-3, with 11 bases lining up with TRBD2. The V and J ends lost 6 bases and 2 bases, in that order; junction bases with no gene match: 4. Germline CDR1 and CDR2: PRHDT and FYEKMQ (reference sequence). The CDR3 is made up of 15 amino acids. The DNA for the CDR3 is TGTGCCAGCAGTTTTAGCGGGAGGGCCACAGATACGCAGTATTTT. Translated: CASSFSGRATDTQYF.

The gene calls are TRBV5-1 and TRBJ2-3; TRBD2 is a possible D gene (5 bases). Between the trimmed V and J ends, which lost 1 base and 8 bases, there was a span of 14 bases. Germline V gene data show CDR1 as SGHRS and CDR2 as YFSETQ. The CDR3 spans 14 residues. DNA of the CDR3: TGCGCCAGCAGCTTGCGGCGGTTAGCGAGTACGCAGTATTTT. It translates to CASSLRRLASTQYF.

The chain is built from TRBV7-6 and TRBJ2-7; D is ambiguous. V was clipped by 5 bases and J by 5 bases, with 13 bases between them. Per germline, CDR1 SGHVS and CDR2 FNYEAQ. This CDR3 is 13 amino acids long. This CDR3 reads CASSKGVVHEQYF. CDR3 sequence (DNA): TGTGCCAGCAGCAAAGGAGTCGTCCACGAGCAGTACTTC.

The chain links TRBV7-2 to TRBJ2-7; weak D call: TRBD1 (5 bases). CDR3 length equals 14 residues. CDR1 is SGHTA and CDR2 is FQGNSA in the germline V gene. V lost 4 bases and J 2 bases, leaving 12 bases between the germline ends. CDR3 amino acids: CASSSRDSPYEQYF. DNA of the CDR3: TGTGCCAGCAGCTCACGAGACAGTCCCTACGAGCAGTACTTC.

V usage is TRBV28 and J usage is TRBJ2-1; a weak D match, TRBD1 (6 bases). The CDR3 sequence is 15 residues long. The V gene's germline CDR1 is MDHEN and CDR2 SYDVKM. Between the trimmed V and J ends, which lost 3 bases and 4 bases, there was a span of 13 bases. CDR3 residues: CASSFRGRGYNEQFF. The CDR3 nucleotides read TGTGCCAGCAGTTTCAGGGGAAGGGGGTACAATGAGCAGTTCTTC.

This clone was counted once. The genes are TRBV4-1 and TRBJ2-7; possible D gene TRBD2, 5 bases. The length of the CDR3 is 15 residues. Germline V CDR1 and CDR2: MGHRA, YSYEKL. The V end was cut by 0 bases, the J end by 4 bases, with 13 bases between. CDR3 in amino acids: CASSQESRRVYEQYF. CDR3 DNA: TGCGCCAGCAGCCAAGAGTCCAGGCGGGTTTACGAGCAGTACTTC.

The CDR3 sequence is CASSTQGVEQFF. The CDR3 coding sequence is TGTGCCAGCAGCACACAGGGGGTTGAGCAGTTCTTC. The chain carries TRBV7-8 and TRBJ2-1; 8 bases map to TRBD1. The V segment lost 5 bases and the J segment 9 bases; nucleotides outside the gene matches: 3. This CDR3 has 12 residues. CDR1 and CDR2 from the germline V gene are SGHVS and FQNEAQ.

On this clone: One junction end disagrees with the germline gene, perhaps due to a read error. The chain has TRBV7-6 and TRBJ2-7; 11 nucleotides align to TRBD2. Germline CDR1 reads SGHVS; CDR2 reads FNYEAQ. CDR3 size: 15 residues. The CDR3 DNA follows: TGTGCCAGCAGCCTAGCGGGAGGAATATCCTACGAGCAGTACTTC. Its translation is CASSLAGGISYEQYF.

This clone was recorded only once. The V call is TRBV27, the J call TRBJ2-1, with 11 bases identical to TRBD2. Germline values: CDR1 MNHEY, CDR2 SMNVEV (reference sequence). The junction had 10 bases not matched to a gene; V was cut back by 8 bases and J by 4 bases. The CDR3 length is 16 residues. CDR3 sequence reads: CASAERGTSGYNEQFF. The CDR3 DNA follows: TGTGCCAGCGCGGAACGAGGGACTAGCGGTTACAATGAGCAGTTCTTC.

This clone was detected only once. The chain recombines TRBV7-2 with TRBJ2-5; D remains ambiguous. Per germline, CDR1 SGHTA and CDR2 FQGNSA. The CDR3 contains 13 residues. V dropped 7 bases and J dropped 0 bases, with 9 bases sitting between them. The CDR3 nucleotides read TGTGCCAGCACTTGGGCAAACCAAGAGACCCAGTACTTC. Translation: CASTWANQETQYF.

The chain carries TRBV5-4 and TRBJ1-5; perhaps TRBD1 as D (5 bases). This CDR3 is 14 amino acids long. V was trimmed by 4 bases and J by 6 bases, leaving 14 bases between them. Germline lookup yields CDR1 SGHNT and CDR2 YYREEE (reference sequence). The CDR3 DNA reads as TGTGCCAGCAGCAAGGAGGGGCCCGGTCAGCCCCAGCATTTT. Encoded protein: CASSKEGPGQPQHF.

This CDR3 reads CASSQRGGSYNEQFF. In nucleotides, the CDR3 is TGTGCCAGCAGCCAACGGGGGGGCTCCTACAATGAGCAGTTCTTC. The gene calls are TRBV14 and TRBJ2-1; TRBD2 aligns across 8 bases. In germline, CDR1 is SGHDN, CDR2 FVKESK. This CDR3 is built from 15 residues. V trimming: 2 bases; J trimming: 0 bases; junction bases outside the gene matches: 0.

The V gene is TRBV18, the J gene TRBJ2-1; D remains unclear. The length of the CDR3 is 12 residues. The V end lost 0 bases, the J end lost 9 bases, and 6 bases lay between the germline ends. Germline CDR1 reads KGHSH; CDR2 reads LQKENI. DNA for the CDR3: TGTGCCAGCTCACCACCATTGGCTGAGCAGTTCTTC. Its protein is CASSPPLAEQFF. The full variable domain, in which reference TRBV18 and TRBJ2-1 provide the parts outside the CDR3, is NAGVMQNPRHLVRRRGQEARLRCSPMKGHSHVYWYRQLPEEGLKFMVYLQKENIIDESGMPKERFSAEFPKEGPSILRIQQVVRGDSAAYFCASSPPLAEQFFGPGTRLTVL.

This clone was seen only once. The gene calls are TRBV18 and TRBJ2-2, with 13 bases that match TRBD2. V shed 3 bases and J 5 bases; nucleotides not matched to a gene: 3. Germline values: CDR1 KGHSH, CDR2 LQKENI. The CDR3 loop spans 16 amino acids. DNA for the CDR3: TGTGCCAGCTCACCCCAGGGACTAGCGGGAACCGGGGAGCTGTTTTTT. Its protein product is CASSPQGLAGTGELFF.

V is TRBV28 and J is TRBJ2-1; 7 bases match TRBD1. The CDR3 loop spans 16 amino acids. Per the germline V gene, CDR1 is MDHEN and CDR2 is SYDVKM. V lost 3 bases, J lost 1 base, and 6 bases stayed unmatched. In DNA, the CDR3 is TGTGCCAGCAGTTTTGGCGGCAGGGGGTCCTACAATGAGCAGTTCTTC. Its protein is CASSFGGRGSYNEQFF. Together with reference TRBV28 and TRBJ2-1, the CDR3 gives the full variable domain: DVKVTQSSRYLVKRTGEKVFLECVQDMDHENMFWYRQDPGLGLRLIYFSYDVKMKEKGDIPEGYSVSREKKERFSLILESASTNQTSMYLCASSFGGRGSYNEQFFGPGTRLTVL.

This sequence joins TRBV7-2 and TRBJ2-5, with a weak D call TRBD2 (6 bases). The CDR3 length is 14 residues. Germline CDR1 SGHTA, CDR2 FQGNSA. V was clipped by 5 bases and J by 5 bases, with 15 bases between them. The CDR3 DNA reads TGTGCCAGCAGCCTTACCCCTGGAGGGGAGACCCAGTACTTC. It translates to CASSLTPGGETQYF.

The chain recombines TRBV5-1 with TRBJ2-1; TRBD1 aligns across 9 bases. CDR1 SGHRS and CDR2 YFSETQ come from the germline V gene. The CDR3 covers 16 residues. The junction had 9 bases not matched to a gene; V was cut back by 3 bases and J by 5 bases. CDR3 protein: CASSSQGGQGDNEQFF. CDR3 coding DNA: TGCGCCAGCAGCTCCCAAGGGGGACAGGGCGACAATGAGCAGTTCTTC.

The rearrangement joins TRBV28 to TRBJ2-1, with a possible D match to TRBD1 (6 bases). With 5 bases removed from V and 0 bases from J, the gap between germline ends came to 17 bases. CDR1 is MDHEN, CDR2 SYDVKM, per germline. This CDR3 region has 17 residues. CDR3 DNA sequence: TGTGCCAGCAGTCCAGAACAGGGTGGGGACTCCTACAATGAGCAGTTCTTC. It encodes CASSPEQGGDSYNEQFF.

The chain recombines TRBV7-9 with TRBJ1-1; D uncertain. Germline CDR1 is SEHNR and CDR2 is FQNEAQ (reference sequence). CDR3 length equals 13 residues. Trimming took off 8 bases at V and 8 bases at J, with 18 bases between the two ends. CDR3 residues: CASDLALNSEAFF. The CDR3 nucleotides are TGTGCCAGCGACCTAGCCCTCAACAGCGAAGCTTTCTTT.

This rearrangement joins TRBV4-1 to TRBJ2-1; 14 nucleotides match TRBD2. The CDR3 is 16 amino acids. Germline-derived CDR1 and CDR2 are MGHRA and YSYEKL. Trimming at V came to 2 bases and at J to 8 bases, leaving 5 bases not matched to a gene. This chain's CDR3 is CASSQRLAGGGDEQFF. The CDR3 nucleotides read TGCGCCAGCAGCCAACGACTAGCGGGGGGGGGCGATGAGCAGTTCTTC.

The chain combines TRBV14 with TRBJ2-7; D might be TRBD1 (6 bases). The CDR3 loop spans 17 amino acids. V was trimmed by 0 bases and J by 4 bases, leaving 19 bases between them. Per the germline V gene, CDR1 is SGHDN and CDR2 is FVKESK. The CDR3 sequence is CASSQDQGTRSIYEQYF. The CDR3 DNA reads TGTGCCAGCAGCCAAGATCAAGGGACAAGGTCGATATACGAGCAGTACTTC.